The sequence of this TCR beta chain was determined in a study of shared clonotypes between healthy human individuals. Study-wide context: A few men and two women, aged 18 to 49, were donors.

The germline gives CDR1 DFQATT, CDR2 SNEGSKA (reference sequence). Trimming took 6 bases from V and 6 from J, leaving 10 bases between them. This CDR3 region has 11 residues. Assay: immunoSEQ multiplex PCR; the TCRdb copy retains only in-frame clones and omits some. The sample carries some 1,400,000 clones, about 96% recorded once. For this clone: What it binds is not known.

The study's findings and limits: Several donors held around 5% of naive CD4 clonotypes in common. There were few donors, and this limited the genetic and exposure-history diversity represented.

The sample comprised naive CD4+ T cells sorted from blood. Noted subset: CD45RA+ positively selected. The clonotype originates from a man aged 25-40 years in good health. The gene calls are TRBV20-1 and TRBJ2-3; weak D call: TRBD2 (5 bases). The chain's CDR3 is CSAPREDTQYF. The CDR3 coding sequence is TGCAGTGCCCCAAGGGAGGATACGCAGTATTTT.